This T cell receptor beta chain was sequenced during a study of beta chain features in type 1 diabetes (dated by TCRdb to between 2017 and 2018). As for the study more broadly: Mean age, gender distribution, total cell number and subset yield were not different between patients and healthy donors. Across all samples, roughly 110,000,000 sorted cells were examined, and cell number per subset correlated strongly with RNA yield. The study compared the TCRB repertoires of sorted circulating CD4+ T cell subsets in recently diagnosed type 1 diabetes patients with those in matched healthy donors. Regulatory and stem cell-like memory subsets were obtained from only 8 patients and about eight healthy donors, while naive and central memory subsets were obtained from all 30 or so donors.

On the study overall, not on this receptor specifically: In all four CD4+ subsets, TCRB CDR3 length was moderately but significantly shorter in type 1 diabetes patients. The naive, central memory and regulatory TCRB repertoires appeared to resemble one another more closely among patients than among healthy donors. Fewer insertions and more nucleotide deletions at VDJ recombination sites were observed in patients with type 1 diabetes, implying thymic rearrangement abnormalities. PCR might favor shorter templates, but patient and control samples were amplified and corrected together, so any skew would affect both groups equally. Because cDNA was sequenced instead of genomic DNA, activated cells with high expression could be over-represented, although the groups did not differ in activation or CD3 levels. Only small numbers of individuals were included in the HLA sub-analyses, which left unresolved whether HLA type had any influence on TCRB rearrangement.

Each donor gave one peripheral blood draw, around 0.12 L on average, collected into heparinised tubes. Naive, central memory, regulatory and stem cell-like memory CD4+ T cells were sorted on a BD FACSAria II using a panel including CD45RO, CCR7, CD25, CD127, CD95 and CD27. All sorted populations exceeded 98% purity. PBMCs were isolated immediately by Lymphoprep density gradient centrifugation and stained directly without culture. To minimize batch effects, samples were stained and sorted in pairs, one healthy donor with one patient per experiment. All of the isolated RNA was reverse transcribed with the High Capacity cDNA Reverse Transcription Kit, so expressed TCRB transcripts were sequenced. Deep immunoSEQ sequencing was performed on naive, central memory and regulatory T cell samples, with an average of about 3.57 million total reads per sample. Sorted cells were lysed in RLT buffer, and RNA was extracted using DNase-treated RNeasy Micro or Mini kits according to cell number. To prevent cross-contamination, each cell subset was processed individually, whereas patient and healthy donor samples were processed jointly. TCRB sequences were amplified from cDNA with the immunoSEQ multiplex PCR, producing 87-bp fragments spanning the CDR3 region. The amplicons were sequenced using the Illumina HiSeq platform. The published analysis was carried out like this. PCR bias was computationally corrected using synthetic template baselines, reads within Hamming distance 2 were collapsed, and singletons that could not be merged were discarded. Reads were aligned against IMGT so that V, D and J genes, CDR3 length and insertions or deletions at six rearrangement sites could be assigned. Clonotype counts were normalized to sorted cell number within each subset before computing true diversity and Gini coefficients with the tcR R package. The overlap coefficient, calculated on TCRB nucleotide sequences, was used to measure repertoire sharing. This is the immuneACCESS table as TCRdb keeps it, with only in-frame sequences that have V and J called. A part of the clones is gone; compared with another copy, unresolved V genes explain less than half, and the rest is unexplained. That table is the source of V, J and clone size, and D and trimming were worked out from the DNA. This sample holds around 190,000 clones; approximately 13% were observed only once. Together, the top ten hold about 0.58% of the sample.

As regards this clone: Its specific antigen is unknown. No base quality values were provided; no much bigger clone lies one nucleotide off. Other nucleotide sequences from this sample produce the same CDR3.

This clonotype was sampled from a woman under 30 in good health. Sequenced sample: central memory CD4+ T cells from blood.

CDR3 loop: CASSLGTGYGYTF. In nucleotides, the sequence is TGTGCCAGCAGCCTCGGGACAGGCTATGGCTACACCTTC. This receptor chain uses TRBV5-4 and TRBJ1-2; the central 8 bases match TRBD1. From the germline V gene (reference sequence), CDR1 is SGHNT and CDR2 is YYREEE. Taken from cysteine to phenylalanine, the CDR3 has 13 residues. Solely the CDR3 DNA is kept, with 39 bases framed from the first base. V has 4 bases trimmed and J has 4 bases trimmed; junction bases matching no gene number 3.